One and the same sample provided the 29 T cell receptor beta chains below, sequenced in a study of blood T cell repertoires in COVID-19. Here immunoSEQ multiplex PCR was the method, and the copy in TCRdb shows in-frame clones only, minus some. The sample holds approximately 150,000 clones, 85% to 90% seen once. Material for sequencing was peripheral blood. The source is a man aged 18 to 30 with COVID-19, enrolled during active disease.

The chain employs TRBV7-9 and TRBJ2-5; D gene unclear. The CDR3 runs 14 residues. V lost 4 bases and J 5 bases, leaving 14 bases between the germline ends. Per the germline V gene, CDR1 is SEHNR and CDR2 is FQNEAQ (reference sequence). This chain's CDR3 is CASSSMGVRETQYF. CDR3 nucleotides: TGTGCCAGCAGCTCTATGGGTGTGAGGGAGACCCAGTACTTC. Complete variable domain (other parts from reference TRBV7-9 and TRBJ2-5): DTGVSQNPRHKITKRGQNVTFRCDPISEHNRLYWYRQTLGQGPEFLTYFQNEAQLEKSRLLSDRFSAERPKGSFSTLEIQRTEQGDSAMYLCASSSMGVRETQYFGPGTRLLVL.

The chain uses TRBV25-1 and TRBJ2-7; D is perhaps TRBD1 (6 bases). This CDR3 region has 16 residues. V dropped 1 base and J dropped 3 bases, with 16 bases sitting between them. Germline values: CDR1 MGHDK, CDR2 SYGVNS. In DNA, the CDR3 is TGTGCCAGCAGTGAATCGTCTCGGACAGCGGACTACGAGCAGTACTTC. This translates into CASSESSRTADYEQYF.

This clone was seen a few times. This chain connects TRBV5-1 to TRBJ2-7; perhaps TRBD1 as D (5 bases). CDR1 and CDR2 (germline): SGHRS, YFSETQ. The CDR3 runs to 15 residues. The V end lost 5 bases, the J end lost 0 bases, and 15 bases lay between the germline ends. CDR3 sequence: CASSPDSYSSYEQYF. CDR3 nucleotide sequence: TGCGCCAGCAGTCCCGACAGTTACAGCTCCTACGAGCAGTACTTC.

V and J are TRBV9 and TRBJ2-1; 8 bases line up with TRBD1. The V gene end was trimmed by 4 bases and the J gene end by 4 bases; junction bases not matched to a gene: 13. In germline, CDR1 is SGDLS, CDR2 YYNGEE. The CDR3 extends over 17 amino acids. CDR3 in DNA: TGTGCCAGCAGCCTGGGGACAGGTGGAACTATTTACAATGAGCAGTTCTTC. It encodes CASSLGTGGTIYNEQFF.

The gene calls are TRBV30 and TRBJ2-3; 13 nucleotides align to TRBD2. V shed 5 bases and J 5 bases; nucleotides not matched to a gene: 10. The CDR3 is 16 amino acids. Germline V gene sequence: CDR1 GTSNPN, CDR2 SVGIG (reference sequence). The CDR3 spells CAWSLGLAGVQDTQYF. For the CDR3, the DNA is TGTGCCTGGTCCCTAGGACTAGCGGGAGTTCAAGATACGCAGTATTTT.

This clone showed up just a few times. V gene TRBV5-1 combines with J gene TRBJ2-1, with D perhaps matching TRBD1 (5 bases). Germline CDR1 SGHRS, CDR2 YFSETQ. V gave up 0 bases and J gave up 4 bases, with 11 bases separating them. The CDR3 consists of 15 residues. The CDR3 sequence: CASSLDRLAYNEQFF. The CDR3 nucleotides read TGCGCCAGCAGCTTGGACAGGTTAGCTTACAATGAGCAGTTCTTC.

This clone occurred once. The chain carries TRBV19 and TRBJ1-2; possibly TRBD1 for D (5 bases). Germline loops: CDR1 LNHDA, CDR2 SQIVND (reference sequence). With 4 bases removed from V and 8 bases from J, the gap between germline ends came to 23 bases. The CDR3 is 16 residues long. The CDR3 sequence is CASSTYTTDGRKGYTF. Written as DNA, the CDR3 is TGTGCCAGTAGTACCTACACGACAGACGGACGTAAGGGCTACACCTTC.

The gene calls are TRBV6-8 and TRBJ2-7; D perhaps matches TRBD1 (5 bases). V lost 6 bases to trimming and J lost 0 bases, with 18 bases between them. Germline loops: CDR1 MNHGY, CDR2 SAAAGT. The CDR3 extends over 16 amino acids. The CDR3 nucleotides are TGTGCCAGCAGCCGATTATGGCAGGGCAGCTCCTACGAGCAGTACTTC. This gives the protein CASSRLWQGSSYEQYF.

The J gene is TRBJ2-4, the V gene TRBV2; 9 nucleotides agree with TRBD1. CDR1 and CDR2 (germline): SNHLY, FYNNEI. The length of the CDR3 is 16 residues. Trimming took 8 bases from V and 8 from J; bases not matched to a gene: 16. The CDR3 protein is CASGGPRTGALDIQYF. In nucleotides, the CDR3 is TGTGCCAGCGGGGGGCCCAGGACAGGGGCCTTAGACATTCAGTACTTC.

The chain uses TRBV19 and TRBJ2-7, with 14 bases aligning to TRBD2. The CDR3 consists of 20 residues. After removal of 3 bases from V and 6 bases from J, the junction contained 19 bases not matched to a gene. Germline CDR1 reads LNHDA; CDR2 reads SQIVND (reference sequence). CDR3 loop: CASSIRKGRGTSGSRTEQYF. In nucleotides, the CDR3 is TGTGCCAGTAGTATTCGGAAGGGCCGGGGGACTAGCGGGAGTAGAACCGAGCAGTACTTC.

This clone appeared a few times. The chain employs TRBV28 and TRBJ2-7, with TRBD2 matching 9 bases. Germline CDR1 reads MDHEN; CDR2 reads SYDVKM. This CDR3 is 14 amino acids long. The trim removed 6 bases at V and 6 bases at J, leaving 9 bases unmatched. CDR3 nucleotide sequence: TGTGCCAGCAGGGCCCTTAGCGGGAGAAGCGAGCAGTACTTC. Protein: CASRALSGRSEQYF.

The CDR3 bases are TGTGCCAGCAGTCCATCCGGGACAGGGTTCGATGAGCAGTTCTTC. Amino acid sequence: CASSPSGTGFDEQFF. The chain has TRBV27 and TRBJ2-1; 9 bases are shared with TRBD1. Germline V CDR1 and CDR2: MNHEY, SMNVEV (reference sequence). The trim removed 5 bases at V and 8 bases at J, leaving 10 bases unmatched. The CDR3 consists of 15 residues.

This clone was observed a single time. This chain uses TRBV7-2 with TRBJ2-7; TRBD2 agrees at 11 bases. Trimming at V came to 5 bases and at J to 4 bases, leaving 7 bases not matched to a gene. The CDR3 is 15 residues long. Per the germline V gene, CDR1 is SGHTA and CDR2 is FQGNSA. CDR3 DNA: TGTGCCAGCAGCCCAATTAGCGGGAGGGTGTACGAGCAGTACTTC. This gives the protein CASSPISGRVYEQYF.

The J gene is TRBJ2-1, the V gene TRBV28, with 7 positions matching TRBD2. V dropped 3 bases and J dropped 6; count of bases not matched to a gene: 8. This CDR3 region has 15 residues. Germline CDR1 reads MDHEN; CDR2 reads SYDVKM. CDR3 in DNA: TGTGCCAGCAGTTTCGGACTAGGATTAGTCAATGAGCAGTTCTTC. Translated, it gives CASSFGLGLVNEQFF.

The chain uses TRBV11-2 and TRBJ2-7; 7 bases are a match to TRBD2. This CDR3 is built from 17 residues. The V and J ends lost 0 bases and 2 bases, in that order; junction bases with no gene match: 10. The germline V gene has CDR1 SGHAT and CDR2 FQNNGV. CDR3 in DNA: TGTGCCAGCAGCTTAGATGTTGCAGCGGGAATTACCTACGAGCAGTACTTC. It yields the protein CASSLDVAAGITYEQYF.

Here the CDR3 reads CASRSQGADGYTF. In DNA form, the CDR3 reads TGTGCCAGCAGATCACAGGGCGCGGATGGCTACACCTTC. The genes are TRBV14 and TRBJ1-2, with D possibly matching TRBD1 (6 bases). Germline V gives CDR1 SGHDN, CDR2 FVKESK. The CDR3 totals 13 residues. Between the trimmed V and J ends, which lost 6 bases and 6 bases, there was a span of 14 bases. The whole variable domain, remainder taken from reference TRBV14 and TRBJ1-2, is EAGVTQFPSHSVIEKGQTVTLRCDPISGHDNLYWYRRVMGKEIKFLLHFVKESKQDESGMPNNRFLAERTGGTYSTLKVQPAELEDSGVYFCASRSQGADGYTFGSGTRLTVV.

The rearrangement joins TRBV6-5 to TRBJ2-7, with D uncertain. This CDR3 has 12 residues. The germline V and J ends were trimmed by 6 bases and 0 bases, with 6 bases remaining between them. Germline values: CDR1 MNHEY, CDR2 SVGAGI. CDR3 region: CASSADSYEQYF. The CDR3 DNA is TGTGCCAGCAGCGCAGACTCCTACGAGCAGTACTTC.

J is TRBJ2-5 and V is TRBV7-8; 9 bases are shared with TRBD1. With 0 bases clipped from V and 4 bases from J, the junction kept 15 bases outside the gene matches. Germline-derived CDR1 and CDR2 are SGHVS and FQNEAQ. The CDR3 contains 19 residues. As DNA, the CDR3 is TGTGCCAGCAGCTTAGCCAAAAGAAGGACAGGGGTTTATGCAGAGACCCAGTACTTC. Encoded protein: CASSLAKRRTGVYAETQYF. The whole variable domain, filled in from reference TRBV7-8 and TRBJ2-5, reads GAGVSQSPRYKVAKRGQDVALRCDPISGHVSLFWYQQALGQGPEFLTYFQNEAQLDKSGLPSDRFFAERPEGSVSTLKIQRTQQEDSAVYLCASSLAKRRTGVYAETQYFGPGTRLLVL.

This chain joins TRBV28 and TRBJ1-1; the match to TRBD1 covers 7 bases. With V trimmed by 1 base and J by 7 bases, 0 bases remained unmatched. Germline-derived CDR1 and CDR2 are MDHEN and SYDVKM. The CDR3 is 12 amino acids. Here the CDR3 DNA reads TGTGCCAGCAGTTTATACAGGGGTGAAGCTTTCTTT. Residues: CASSLYRGEAFF.

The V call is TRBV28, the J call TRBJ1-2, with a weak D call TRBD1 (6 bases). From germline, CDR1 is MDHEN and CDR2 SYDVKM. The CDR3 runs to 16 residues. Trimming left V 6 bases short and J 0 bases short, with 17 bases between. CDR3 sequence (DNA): TGTGCCAGCAGCCTAAGGGGGGGGTGGGCTAACTATGGCTACACCTTC. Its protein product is CASSLRGGWANYGYTF.

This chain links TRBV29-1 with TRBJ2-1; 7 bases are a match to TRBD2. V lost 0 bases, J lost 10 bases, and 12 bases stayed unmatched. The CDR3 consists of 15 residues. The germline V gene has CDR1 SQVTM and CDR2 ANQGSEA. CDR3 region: CSVEDGFWGLQEQFF. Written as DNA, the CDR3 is TGCAGCGTTGAAGATGGTTTTTGGGGACTACAAGAGCAGTTCTTC.

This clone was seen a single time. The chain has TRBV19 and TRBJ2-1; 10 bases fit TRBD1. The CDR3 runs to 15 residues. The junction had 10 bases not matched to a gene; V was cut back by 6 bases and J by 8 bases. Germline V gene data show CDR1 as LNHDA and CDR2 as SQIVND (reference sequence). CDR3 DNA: TGTGCCAGTAGGGGCCGGGACAGGGGTTACCATGAGCAGTTCTTC. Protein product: CASRGRDRGYHEQFF.

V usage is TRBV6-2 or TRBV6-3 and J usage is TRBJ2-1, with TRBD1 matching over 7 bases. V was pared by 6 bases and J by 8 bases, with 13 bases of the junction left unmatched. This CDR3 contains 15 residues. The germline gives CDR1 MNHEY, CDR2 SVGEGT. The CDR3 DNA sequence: TGTGCCAGCAGCCAGGACAGGAGTCAGCGCGATGAGCAGTTCTTC. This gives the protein CASSQDRSQRDEQFF.

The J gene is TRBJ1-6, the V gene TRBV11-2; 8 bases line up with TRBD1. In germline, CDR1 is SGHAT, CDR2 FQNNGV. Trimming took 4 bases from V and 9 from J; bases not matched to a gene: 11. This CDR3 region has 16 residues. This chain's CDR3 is CASSSSAGQGLSPLHF. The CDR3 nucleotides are TGTGCCAGCAGCTCCTCCGCCGGACAGGGACTTTCACCCCTCCACTTT.

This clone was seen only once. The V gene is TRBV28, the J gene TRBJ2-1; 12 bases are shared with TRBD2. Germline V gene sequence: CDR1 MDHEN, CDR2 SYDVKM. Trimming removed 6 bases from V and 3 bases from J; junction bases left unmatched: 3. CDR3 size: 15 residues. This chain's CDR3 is CASRLTSGSYNEQFF. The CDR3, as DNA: TGTGCCAGCAGACTGACTAGCGGGAGCTACAATGAGCAGTTCTTC.

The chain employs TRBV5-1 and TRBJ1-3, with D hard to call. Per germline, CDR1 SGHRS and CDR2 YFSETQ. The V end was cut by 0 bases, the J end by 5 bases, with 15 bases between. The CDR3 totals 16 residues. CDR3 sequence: CASSLGWALGRNTIYF. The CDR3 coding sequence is TGCGCCAGCAGCTTGGGATGGGCCCTGGGCCGAAACACCATATATTTT.

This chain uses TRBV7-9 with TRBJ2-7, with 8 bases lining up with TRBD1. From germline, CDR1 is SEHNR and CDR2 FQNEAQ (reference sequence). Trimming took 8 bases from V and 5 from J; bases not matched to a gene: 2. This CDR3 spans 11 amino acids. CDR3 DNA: TGTGCCAGCGGACAGGGAAACGAGCAGTACTTC. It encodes CASGQGNEQYF.

The DNA for the CDR3 is TGTGCCAGCAGCCTTAGCAATGAGCAGTTCTTC. Translating it yields CASSLSNEQFF. The chain employs TRBV11-2 and TRBJ2-1; D gene unclear. Per germline, CDR1 SGHAT and CDR2 FQNNGV. CDR3 size: 11 residues. V gave up 5 bases and J gave up 6 bases, with 5 bases separating them.

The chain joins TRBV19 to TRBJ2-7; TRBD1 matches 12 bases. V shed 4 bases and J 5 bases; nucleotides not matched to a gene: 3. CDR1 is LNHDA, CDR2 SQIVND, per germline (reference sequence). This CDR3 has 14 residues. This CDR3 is CASSNRDRGHEQYF. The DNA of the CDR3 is TGTGCCAGTAGTAACCGGGACAGGGGGCACGAGCAGTACTTC.